This T cell receptor beta chain was sequenced during a study of lymphopenia after photon versus proton radiotherapy. General study findings and limits: After lymphocyte nadir, photon-treated repertoires showed oligoclonal expansion, especially CD8+ Temra. Larger post-nadir TCR diversity loss correlated inversely with survival in deceased patients. Authors raise, but do not show, better survival with proton therapy. Relative stability marked proton patients; photon patients lost diversity and naive cells.

As concerns this clone: Its antigen is unidentified.

Looked up from germline, CDR1 is ENHRY and CDR2 is SYGVKD. V was cut by 0 bases and J by 3 bases, with 9 bases left in between. This CDR3 contains 15 residues. Profiled with immunoSEQ multiplex PCR; TCRdb holds only in-frame clones, not every one. The table lists about 39,000 clones, 80% to 95% of them singletons. Sequenced here: peripheral blood, sampled from a patient treated with photon-based radiotherapy. This receptor was taken from a man in his fifties or sixties with cholangiocarcinoma. The chain joins TRBV10-3 to TRBJ2-1; D possibly corresponds to TRBD2 (6 bases). The CDR3: CAISESRTNYNEQFF. CDR3 sequence (DNA): TGTGCCATCAGTGAGTCAAGGACTAACTACAATGAGCAGTTCTTC.